These 22 T cell receptor beta chains originate from one sample sequenced in a study of tumor-infiltrating lymphocytes in primary liver carcinoma. RNA and DNA were co-extracted from about 20-30 mg of unsorted bulk tissue. With 500 to 650 ng total RNA as template and a constant-region primer, TCR beta cDNA was made. Libraries of TCR beta came from three nested multiplex PCR rounds with slightly modified ARM-PCR. The two initial PCR rounds, roughly 10 cycles each, used TRBV1-TRBV30 forward and C-beta reverse primers. A single record per CDR3 protein comes from TCRdb applying MiXCR to the multiplex PCR reads. This table holds about 190,000 distinct CDR3 sequences, around four fifths found once. Sequenced input: tumor tissue from primary liver carcinoma. The receptors come from a man aged 35 to 55 with primary liver carcinoma and hepatitis B virus infection.

The chain joins TRBV28 to TRBJ1-5; D is unclear. CDR1 and CDR2 from the germline V gene are MDHEN and SYDVKM. Trimming took off 5 bases at V and 4 bases at J, with 15 bases between the two ends. The CDR3 has 15 amino acids. In DNA, the CDR3 is TGTGCCAGCAGTCTCCCAGGACTTAGTAATCAGCCCCAGCATTTT. Translation gives CASSLPGLSNQPQHF.

The V gene is TRBV29-1, the J gene TRBJ2-1, with TRBD2 matching over 7 bases. This CDR3 has 14 amino acids. Germline V gene lookup returns CDR1 SQVTM and CDR2 ANQGSEA. CDR3: CSHCTSEDYNEQFF. The CDR3 DNA is TGCAGTCACTGTACTAGCGAAGACTACAATGAGCAGTTCTTC.

Turning to this clonotype: The conserved phenylalanine or tryptophan is not found at the CDR3 terminus, so this likely reflects a read error. The chain combines TRBV11-1 with TRBJ2-1; 8 nucleotides agree with TRBD2. This CDR3 has 18 residues. In germline, CDR1 is SGHAT, CDR2 FQDESV (reference sequence). The DNA for the CDR3 is TGTGCCAGCAGCTTATACCGCTCCACGGGAGGGTCCTACACTGAGCAGTTCTGC. Amino acids: CASSLYRSTGGSYTEQFC.

In regard to this clonotype: It is likely a read error, because the conserved phenylalanine at the end of the CDR3 is missing. The chain joins TRBV6-6 to TRBJ1-5, with a possible D match to TRBD1 (6 bases). The germline CDR1 and CDR2 sequences are MNHNY and SVGAGI (reference sequence). The CDR3 has 14 residues. The CDR3 coding sequence is TGTACCAGCAGTTACTTACAGGGAAATCAGCCCCAGCATGTT. Its protein product is CTSSYLQGNQPQHV.

Regarding this clonotype: At one end the junction does not follow the germline gene, possibly because of a read error. The rearrangement uses TRBV5-1 and TRBJ2-7, with D unresolved. The V gene's germline CDR1 is SGHRS and CDR2 YFSETQ. CDR3 length: 15 amino acids. The CDR3 protein is CANSFARISSYEQYF. The DNA for the CDR3 is TGCGCCAACAGCTTCGCCAGGATAAGCTCCTACGAGCAGTACTTC.

The chain carries TRBV12-3 or TRBV12-4 and TRBJ1-6; possible D gene TRBD1, 5 bases. The CDR3 runs 13 residues. CDR3 sequence reads: CTSLLGGNSPLHF. CDR3 DNA: TGTACTAGCTTATTGGGGGGGAATTCACCCCTCCACTTT.

Comment on this clonotype: A much larger clone differs by one base, so this may be a read error. The chain carries TRBV28 and TRBJ2-7, with D maybe TRBD2 (6 bases). Germline V gives CDR1 MDHEN, CDR2 SYDVKM. The CDR3 has 15 amino acids. The chain's CDR3 is CVSSLIGSGSYEQYF. The CDR3 DNA reads as TGTGTCAGCAGTTTAATCGGTAGCGGTTCCTACGAGCAGTACTTC.

Concerning this clonotype: One end of the junction fails to match germline, which may point to a read error. The V gene is TRBV12-3 or TRBV12-4, the J gene TRBJ2-5, with D maybe TRBD1 (6 bases). The CDR3 spans 14 residues. This CDR3 reads CASSPAGVEETHNF. The CDR3 DNA reads TGTGCCAGCAGTCCCGCAGGGGTTGAAGAGACCCATAACTTC.

Concerning this clonotype: A junction boundary mismatches the germline segment, possibly from a read error. V and J are TRBV6-2 or TRBV6-3 and TRBJ2-7; TRBD2 agrees at 7 bases. This CDR3 is 15 amino acids long. Germline V lookup: CDR1 MNHEY, CDR2 SVGEGT. CDR3 amino acids: CASSYKPSGSYELYF. The CDR3 region has the DNA TGTGCCAGCAGTTATAAGCCTAGCGGCTCCTATGAGCTGTACTTC.

This clonotype was found many times. The gene calls are TRBV29-1 and TRBJ2-2; possible D gene TRBD1, 5 bases. V gave up 7 bases and J gave up 3 bases, with 15 bases separating them. This CDR3 contains 14 residues. Germline lookup yields CDR1 SQVTM and CDR2 ANQGSEA. The CDR3 here is CSASQGTDTGELFF. CDR3 sequence (DNA): TGCAGCGCGTCGCAGGGTACGGACACCGGGGAGCTGTTTTTT.

This chain connects TRBV29-1 to TRBJ1-3; no reliable D call. CDR1 and CDR2 from the germline V gene are SQVTM and ANQGSEA. The V end was cut by 1 base, the J end by 6 bases, with 4 bases between. The CDR3 has 11 residues. The CDR3 DNA reads TGCAGCGTTGAAGGGGTAAACACCATATATTTT. Protein product: CSVEGVNTIYF.

As regards this clonotype: It is likely a read error, because the conserved phenylalanine at the end of the CDR3 is missing. The chain recombines TRBV6-1 with TRBJ2-2; a possible D gene is TRBD1 (6 bases). The CDR3 totals 15 residues. Between the trimmed V and J ends, which lost 10 bases and 1 base, there was a span of 16 bases. CDR1 MNHNS and CDR2 SASEGT come from the germline V gene. Here the CDR3 reads CATGWDTENTGELFL. CDR3 DNA sequence: TGTGCCACAGGGTGGGACACTGAGAACACCGGGGAGCTGTTTTTA.

The chain links TRBV12-3 or TRBV12-4 to TRBJ2-7, with D uncertain. The CDR3 consists of 13 residues. V was pared by 5 bases and J by 6 bases, with 14 bases between. For the CDR3, the DNA is TGTGCCAGCAGTAATACAAGGATCAGCGAGCAGTACTTC. Its translation: CASSNTRISEQYF.

Details on this clonotype: Because the CDR3 is missing its conserved closing phenylalanine or tryptophan, this is likely a read error. The V gene is TRBV10-3, the J gene TRBJ2-1; D remains ambiguous. Germline V gene sequence: CDR1 ENHRY, CDR2 SYGVKD. CDR3 size: 16 residues. V was cut by 6 bases and J by 0 bases, with 15 bases left in between. CDR3 in amino acids: CAIRDLPTVSYNEQFI. CDR3 coding DNA: TGTGCCATCAGAGACCTACCGACTGTCTCCTACAATGAGCAGTTCATC.

Comments on this clonotype: Sequence at one end of the junction differs from germline and may be a read error. This chain links TRBV11-2 with TRBJ2-5; D is ambiguous. CDR3 length: 16 amino acids. The germline V gene encodes CDR1 SGHAT and CDR2 FQNNGV. The CDR3 coding sequence is TGTGCCAGCAGCTTAGGATTAGTGGGAAACCAAGAGACCCAGCACTTC. It translates to CASSLGLVGNQETQHF.

This clonotype was picked up one time. A read error is likely, as this CDR3 ends without the conserved phenylalanine or tryptophan. The J gene is TRBJ2-6, the V gene TRBV6-5; no clear D gene. Looked up from germline, CDR1 is MNHEY and CDR2 is SVGAGI. This CDR3 comprises 15 residues. The CDR3 nucleotides read TGTACCAGCAGATACATGGGCTCTGGGGCCAACGTCCTGACTATC. Translation: CTSRYMGSGANVLTI.

This sequence joins TRBV18 and TRBJ2-7; 10 bases agree with TRBD2. CDR1 and CDR2 from the germline V gene are KGHSH and LQKENI. V was clipped by 6 bases and J by 3 bases; unmatched bases: 5. The CDR3 extends over 14 amino acids. The chain's CDR3 is CASSGAGGNYEQYF. The CDR3 coding sequence is TGTGCCAGCTCCGGAGCGGGAGGGAACTACGAGCAGTACTTC.

The rearrangement joins TRBV4-3 to TRBJ2-4, with a weak D call TRBD2 (5 bases). V lost 4 bases to trimming and J lost 9 bases, with 19 bases between them. CDR1 LGHNA and CDR2 YSLEER come from the germline V gene. The CDR3 loop spans 15 amino acids. The CDR3: CASSLEIEGRGIQYF. The CDR3 region has the DNA TGCGCCAGCAGCCTTGAGATAGAGGGCCGTGGCATTCAGTACTTC.

This clonotype showed up just a few times. A much larger clone is a single base away; this may be a read error. The J gene is TRBJ2-5, the V gene TRBV12-5; 10 nucleotides match TRBD1. The CDR3 length is 15 residues. Germline V gives CDR1 LGHNT, CDR2 FRNRAP. The chain's CDR3 is CASGSDRGLQETHYF. CDR3 sequence (DNA): TGTGCTAGTGGTTCCGACAGGGGGCTCCAAGAGACCCATTACTTC.

Details on this clonotype: The CDR3 does not end in the conserved phenylalanine or tryptophan, so this is likely a read error. The gene calls are TRBV6-6 and TRBJ2-1; D might be TRBD1 or TRBD2, each matching 5 bases. V was cut by 7 bases and J by 9 bases, with 19 bases left in between. Germline V gene lookup returns CDR1 MNHNY and CDR2 SVGAGI (reference sequence). CDR3 length equals 14 residues. The CDR3 reads CASNPSGGVVEQFI. CDR3 bases: TGTGCCAGCAACCCTAGTGGGGGAGTGGTTGAGCAGTTCATC.

This chain uses TRBV7-9 with TRBJ1-2; tentatively, D is TRBD1 (5 bases). The CDR3 has 14 amino acids. V was shortened by 5 bases and J by 8 bases, with 18 bases between the two germline ends. CDR1 is SEHNR, CDR2 FQNEAQ, per germline (reference sequence). CDR3: CASSRARGYEGYTF. In nucleotides, the CDR3 is TGTGCCAGCAGCCGAGCTCGGGGGTATGAAGGCTACACCTTC.

The chain links TRBV6-5 to TRBJ2-3; D gene unclear. The germline V and J ends were trimmed by 5 bases and 14 bases, with 20 bases remaining between them. Germline values: CDR1 MNHEY, CDR2 SVGAGI. CDR3 length: 13 amino acids. The CDR3 DNA reads as TGTGCCAGCAGTCTCCAGAGCACACATACACCGTATTTT. It specifies CASSLQSTHTPYF.